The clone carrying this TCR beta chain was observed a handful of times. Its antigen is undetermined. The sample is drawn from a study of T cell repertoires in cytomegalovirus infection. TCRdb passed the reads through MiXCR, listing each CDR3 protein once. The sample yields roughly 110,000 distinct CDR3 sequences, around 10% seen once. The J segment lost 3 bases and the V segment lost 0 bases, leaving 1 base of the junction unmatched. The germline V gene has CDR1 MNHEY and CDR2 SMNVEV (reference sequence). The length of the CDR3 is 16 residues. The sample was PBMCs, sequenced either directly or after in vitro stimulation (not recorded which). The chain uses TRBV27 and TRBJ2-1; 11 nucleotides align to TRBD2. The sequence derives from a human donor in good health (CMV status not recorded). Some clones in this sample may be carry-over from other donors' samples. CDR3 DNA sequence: TGTGCCAGCAGTTTATCTACTAGCGGGAGCTACAATGAGCAGTTCTTC. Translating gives CASSLSTSGSYNEQFF.